Below are 32 T cell receptor beta chains sequenced from a single sample in a study of blood T cell repertoires in COVID-19. Libraries were prepared by immunoSEQ multiplex PCR; TCRdb keeps only in-frame clonotypes and omits some of them. The sample lists some 150,000 clones, 87% seen once, with less than 4.5% in the top ten. Specimen: peripheral blood. The receptors were sampled from a woman aged 55-70 years with active or convalescent COVID-19.

The table lists this clone with a count of one. The chain links TRBV7-9 to TRBJ2-2; D is unclear. The germline V and J ends were trimmed by 1 base and 8 bases, with 8 bases remaining between them. The CDR3 is 13 residues long. Germline CDR1 reads SEHNR; CDR2 reads FQNEAQ (reference sequence). CDR3 region: CASSLVAGGELFF. The DNA of the CDR3 is TGTGCCAGCAGCTTAGTCGCCGGGGGGGAGCTGTTTTTT.

This chain uses TRBV18 with TRBJ1-2; possible D gene TRBD1, 6 bases. CDR1 and CDR2 from the germline V gene are KGHSH and LQKENI. CDR3 length: 13 residues. V lost 3 bases and J lost 5, with 10 bases in between. The CDR3 DNA sequence: TGTGCCAGCTCACCTAAGGGGGGGTATGGCTACACCTTC. Its translation is CASSPKGGYGYTF.

The rearrangement links TRBV5-1 to TRBJ1-3; 9 bases line up with TRBD1. Germline V lookup: CDR1 SGHRS, CDR2 YFSETQ. J lost 2 bases, V lost 0 bases, and 6 bases had no gene match. The CDR3 spans 17 residues. The CDR3 bases are TGCGCCAGCAGCTTGGGGCTACAGGGGGCGGCTGGAAACACCATATATTTT. Its translation is CASSLGLQGAAGNTIYF.

The chain has TRBV15 and TRBJ1-3; D may be TRBD1 (5 bases). Germline CDR1 and CDR2: LNHNV and YYDKDF (reference sequence). This CDR3 has 14 amino acids. V was shortened by 3 bases and J by 0 bases, with 6 bases between the two germline ends. The CDR3 nucleotides are TGTGCCACCAGCAGGACAGACTCTGGAAACACCATATATTTT. Residues: CATSRTDSGNTIYF.

The chain couples TRBV5-8 to TRBJ1-5; D uncertain. Germline-derived CDR1 and CDR2 are SGHTS and YDEGEE. V lost 4 bases and J lost 5, with 13 bases in between. CDR3 length equals 14 residues. CDR3 loop: CASSKPFTDQPQHF. DNA of the CDR3: TGTGCCAGCAGCAAACCGTTTACAGATCAGCCCCAGCATTTT.

The rearrangement links TRBV5-1 to TRBJ2-3; 14 nucleotides match TRBD2. Germline V CDR1 and CDR2: SGHRS, YFSETQ. CDR3 length: 16 residues. V gave up 4 bases and J gave up 5 bases; unmatched junction bases: 6. CDR3 DNA: TGCGCCAGCAGCCAACGGACTAGCGGGGGGTTAGATACGCAGTATTTT. It specifies CASSQRTSGGLDTQYF.

The sample holds one count of this clone. This chain connects TRBV30 to TRBJ2-7; TRBD1 aligns across 8 bases. The germline CDR1 and CDR2 sequences are GTSNPN and SVGIG (reference sequence). This CDR3 has 14 residues. The junction had 15 bases not matched to a gene; V was cut back by 5 bases and J by 9 bases. CDR3 sequence (DNA): TGTGCCTGGGCCACCGGGCAGGGGGCAGTCGGGCAGTACTTC. Amino acids: CAWATGQGAVGQYF. The full variable domain, completed using reference TRBV30 and TRBJ2-7, is SQTIHQWPATLVQPVGSPLSLECTVEGTSNPNLYWYRQAAGRGLQLLFYSVGIGQISSEVPQNLSASRPQDRQFILSSKKLLLSDSGFYLCAWATGQGAVGQYFGPGTRLTVT.

This clone has a handful of counts. The chain combines TRBV6-5 with TRBJ1-4; TRBD1 aligns across 7 bases. Germline V gives CDR1 MNHEY, CDR2 SVGAGI. This CDR3 is built from 14 residues. Trimming removed 6 bases from V and 8 bases from J; junction bases left unmatched: 9. CDR3 in amino acids: CASSRGTAREKLFF. Here the CDR3 DNA reads TGTGCCAGCAGCAGAGGGACAGCTAGAGAAAAACTGTTTTTT.

This chain joins TRBV6-5 and TRBJ2-7, with a tentative D call TRBD1 (5 bases). V shed 0 bases and J shed 0 bases, with 6 bases lying between them. The CDR3 spans 14 residues. Germline-derived CDR1 and CDR2 are MNHEY and SVGAGI. The CDR3, as DNA: TGTGCCAGCAGTTACTCGACAGACTCCTACGAGCAGTACTTC. This encodes CASSYSTDSYEQYF.

This chain's CDR3 is CASSYSGGSESPLHF. The CDR3 DNA reads as TGTGCCAGCAGTTACTCGGGGGGTAGCGAATCACCCCTCCACTTT. The chain has TRBV6-5 and TRBJ1-6; perhaps TRBD1 as D (5 bases). Trimming shortened V by 0 bases and J by 10 bases, and 13 bases separated the two germline ends. Germline values: CDR1 MNHEY, CDR2 SVGAGI. This CDR3 region has 15 residues.

This chain connects TRBV18 to TRBJ2-3, with 7 nucleotides matching TRBD2. V lost 3 bases to trimming and J lost 0 bases; unmatched junction nucleotides: 6. From germline, CDR1 is KGHSH and CDR2 LQKENI. CDR3 length: 16 residues. CDR3 DNA: TGTGCCAGCTCACCCAGACTAGCAGGCAGCACAGATACGCAGTATTTT. Residues: CASSPRLAGSTDTQYF.

This sequence joins TRBV10-1 and TRBJ2-5; 7 nucleotides agree with TRBD2. Germline V gene sequence: CDR1 WNHNN, CDR2 SYGVQD (reference sequence). Unmatched junction bases numbered 10, after V lost 3 bases and J lost 9 bases. This CDR3 contains 14 residues. The DNA for the CDR3 is TGCGCCAGCAGTGATACAGGTTTCGGGGGGTCCCAGTACTTC. It codes for CASSDTGFGGSQYF.

The chain employs TRBV4-3 and TRBJ2-5; no reliable D call. Germline-derived CDR1 and CDR2 are LGHNA and YSLEER. The CDR3 is 13 amino acids. Trimming removed 0 bases from V and 1 base from J, with 3 bases in between. The CDR3 DNA sequence: TGCGCCAGCAGCCAAGATCTCCAAGAGACCCAGTACTTC. It encodes CASSQDLQETQYF.

The chain links TRBV5-5 to TRBJ2-7, with 8 bases aligning to TRBD2. The junction had 7 bases not matched to a gene; V was cut back by 3 bases and J by 5 bases. The CDR3 consists of 14 residues. Germline V gives CDR1 SGHKS, CDR2 YYEKEE (reference sequence). CDR3 loop: CASSSGGRLDEQYF. CDR3 DNA sequence: TGTGCCAGCAGCTCGGGGGGGCGACTAGACGAGCAGTACTTC.

The chain uses TRBV6-5 and TRBJ1-5; D gene ambiguous. Trimming pared 4 bases from V and 4 bases from J, leaving 11 bases between. Germline CDR1 and CDR2: MNHEY and SVGAGI. The CDR3 runs 14 residues. CDR3 residues: CASSSYPGNQPQHF. In nucleotides, the CDR3 is TGTGCCAGCAGTTCTTACCCGGGAAATCAGCCCCAGCATTTT.

V and J are TRBV5-6 and TRBJ2-3, with no clear D. The ends were cut back, 1 base at V and 0 bases at J, with 12 bases in the middle. The CDR3 loop spans 16 amino acids. Germline CDR1 SGHDT, CDR2 YYEEEE. CDR3 protein: CASSLWSGHSTDTQYF. The CDR3 bases are TGTGCCAGCAGCTTGTGGAGTGGCCATAGCACAGATACGCAGTATTTT.

The chain has TRBV11-3 and TRBJ1-1; TRBD1 might be the D (5 bases). This CDR3 has 13 residues. From germline, CDR1 is SGHNT and CDR2 YENEEA. V lost 4 bases and J lost 3, with 9 bases in between. Written as DNA, the CDR3 is TGTGCCAGCAGCTCCTCACAGGACACTGAAGCTTTCTTT. It specifies CASSSSQDTEAFF.

V usage is TRBV25-1 and J usage is TRBJ1-1; D might be TRBD1 (6 bases). The CDR3 loop spans 15 amino acids. Germline CDR1 reads MGHDK; CDR2 reads SYGVNS. V lost 1 base to trimming and J lost 1 base, with 10 bases between them. The CDR3 DNA reads TGTGCCAGCAGTGAATTCTCCAGGGGGAACACTGAAGCTTTCTTT. It yields the protein CASSEFSRGNTEAFF.

The chain is built from TRBV29-1 and TRBJ1-4; a possible D gene is TRBD1 (5 bases). Trimming stripped 6 bases from V and 4 bases from J, with 12 bases between. The CDR3 totals 13 residues. The germline V gene encodes CDR1 SQVTM and CDR2 ANQGSEA. The CDR3 protein is CSVAREYNEKLFF. The CDR3 DNA follows: TGCAGCGTCGCCAGGGAATATAATGAAAAACTGTTTTTT.

The V and J genes are TRBV12-2 and TRBJ1-5. TRBV12-2 is tagged as a pseudogene. The CDR3 has 14 amino acids. Here the CDR3 DNA reads TGTGCAAGTCGCTTAGCAAGAGGAATTCAGCCCCAGCATTTT. This encodes CASRLARGIQPQHF.

CDR3 in DNA: TGTGCCAGCAGCTCACGGACAGGGGCCCCTTTGGGCACTGAAGCTTTCTTT. This sequence encodes CASSSRTGAPLGTEAFF. The rearrangement uses TRBV7-9 and TRBJ1-1; 9 bases align to TRBD1. Trimming took 4 bases from V and 4 from J; bases not matched to a gene: 13. Per the germline V gene, CDR1 is SEHNR and CDR2 is FQNEAQ (reference sequence). This CDR3 is 17 amino acids long.

This chain connects TRBV5-1 to TRBJ1-1; 8 positions agree with TRBD1. The germline V gene has CDR1 SGHRS and CDR2 YFSETQ. With V trimmed by 3 bases and J by 2 bases, 3 bases remained unmatched. The CDR3 runs 14 residues. The CDR3 region is CASSWGQANTEAFF. In nucleotides, the CDR3 is TGCGCCAGCAGCTGGGGACAGGCTAACACTGAAGCTTTCTTT.

DNA of the CDR3: TGTGCCAGCAGTCAGGGGAAGTCCTATGGCTACACCTTC. Translated: CASSQGKSYGYTF. The V call is TRBV13, the J call TRBJ1-2, with a tentative D call TRBD1 (6 bases). CDR1 is PRHDT and CDR2 is FYEKMQ in the germline V gene (reference sequence). V gave up 6 bases and J gave up 4 bases, with 12 bases separating them. CDR3 length: 13 residues.

The chain combines TRBV6-2 or TRBV6-3 with TRBJ1-2; D is perhaps TRBD1 (5 bases). CDR3 length: 13 residues. V was shortened by 4 bases and J by 6 bases, with 12 bases between the two germline ends. Germline loops: CDR1 MNHEY, CDR2 SVGEGT. CDR3: CASSWGGSNGYTF. The CDR3 bases are TGTGCCAGCAGTTGGGGGGGGTCCAATGGCTACACCTTC.

This clone was found a few times. This sequence joins TRBV30 and TRBJ1-6; D is unclear. The V and J ends lost 0 bases and 6 bases respectively, with 12 bases between them. This CDR3 has 15 residues. CDR1 is GTSNPN, CDR2 SVGIG, per germline (reference sequence). CDR3 residues: CAWSVGGSFNSPLHF. The CDR3 nucleotides are TGTGCCTGGAGTGTAGGAGGATCGTTTAATTCACCCCTCCACTTT.

The chain joins TRBV5-1 to TRBJ1-3; D not resolved. The V gene lost 1 base and the J gene lost 0 bases, with 8 bases spanning the gap. There are 15 residues in the CDR3. Per the germline V gene, CDR1 is SGHRS and CDR2 is YFSETQ. Here the CDR3 DNA reads TGCGCCAGCAGCTTGTCAAGTAGCTCTGGAAACACCATATATTTT. Translated, it gives CASSLSSSSGNTIYF. Complete variable domain (other parts from reference TRBV5-1 and TRBJ1-3): KAGVTQTPRYLIKTRGQQVTLSCSPISGHRSVSWYQQTPGQGLQFLFEYFSETQRNKGNFPGRFSGRQFSNSRSEMNVSTLELGDSALYLCASSLSSSSGNTIYFGEGSWLTVV.

This CDR3 reads CASRAGEEDTQYF. The CDR3 nucleotides are TGCGCCAGCCGAGCGGGGGAGGAAGATACGCAGTATTTT. The chain combines TRBV5-1 with TRBJ2-3; 8 bases are shared with TRBD2. CDR1 and CDR2 (germline): SGHRS, YFSETQ. The CDR3 consists of 13 residues. V shed 7 bases, J shed 5 bases, and the junction held 6 bases outside the gene matches.

The chain has TRBV18 and TRBJ2-1, with TRBD2 matching 8 bases. The CDR3 is 16 residues long. Germline CDR1 is KGHSH and CDR2 is LQKENI. J gave up 3 bases and V 2 bases, and 6 bases lay outside the gene matches. CDR3 nucleotide sequence: TGTGCCAGCTCACCAGGGGGGACTAGTCTCTACAATGAGCAGTTCTTC. It translates to CASSPGGTSLYNEQFF.

V usage is TRBV11-1 and J usage is TRBJ1-2, with 7 bases matching TRBD1. Germline values: CDR1 SGHAT, CDR2 FQDESV (reference sequence). After removal of 5 bases from V and 6 bases from J, the junction contained 12 bases not matched to a gene. This CDR3 is 15 amino acids long. The CDR3 protein is CASSLFGRQGHGYTF. CDR3 DNA: TGTGCCAGCAGCCTCTTCGGCAGACAGGGCCATGGCTACACCTTC.

This clone is a singleton in its sample. The chain carries TRBV13 and TRBJ2-3; 9 bases agree with TRBD1. The J segment lost 3 bases and the V segment lost 4 bases, leaving 5 bases of the junction unmatched. This CDR3 has 15 residues. Germline CDR1 PRHDT, CDR2 FYEKMQ (reference sequence). CDR3 protein: CASSSNRGRTDTQYF. As DNA, the CDR3 is TGTGCCAGCAGCTCTAACAGGGGGCGAACAGATACGCAGTATTTT.

The rearrangement uses TRBV4-3 and TRBJ1-3, with 7 bases fitting TRBD1. This CDR3 is 15 amino acids long. V was clipped by 4 bases and J by 2 bases; unmatched bases: 5. Germline CDR1 LGHNA, CDR2 YSLEER. The CDR3 region has the DNA TGCGCCAGCAGCCTTACCGGGACAGCTGGAAACACCATATATTTT. It specifies CASSLTGTAGNTIYF.

The chain recombines TRBV4-1 with TRBJ1-4; 7 bases map to TRBD1. Germline values: CDR1 MGHRA, CDR2 YSYEKL. Germline trimming cut 1 base from V and 11 bases from J; bases unmatched to any gene: 4. This CDR3 region has 13 residues. The CDR3 DNA reads as TGCGCCAGCAGCCAAGGTGGACAGGTTAAACTGTTTTTT. Translated, it gives CASSQGGQVKLFF.